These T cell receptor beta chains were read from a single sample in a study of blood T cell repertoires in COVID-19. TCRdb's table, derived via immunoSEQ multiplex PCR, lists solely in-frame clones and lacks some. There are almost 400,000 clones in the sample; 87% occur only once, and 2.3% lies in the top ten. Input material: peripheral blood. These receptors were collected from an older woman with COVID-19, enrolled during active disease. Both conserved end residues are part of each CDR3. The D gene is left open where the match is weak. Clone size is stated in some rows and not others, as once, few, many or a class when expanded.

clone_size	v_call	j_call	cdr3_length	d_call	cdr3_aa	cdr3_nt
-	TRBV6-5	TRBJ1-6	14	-	CASSYRQGGSPLHF	TGTGCCAGCAGTTACCGTCAAGGGGGTTCACCCCTCCACTTT
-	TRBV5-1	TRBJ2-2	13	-	CASSLESTGELFF	TGCGCCAGCAGCTTGGAATCTACCGGGGAGCTGTTTTTT
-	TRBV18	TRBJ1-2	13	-	CASSPSRSYGYTF	TGTGCCAGCTCACCAAGCAGGTCGTATGGCTACACCTTC
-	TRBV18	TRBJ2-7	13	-	CASSIELSYEQYF	TGTGCCAGCTCCATAGAGCTCTCCTACGAGCAGTACTTC
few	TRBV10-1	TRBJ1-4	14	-	CASSEGGAGEKLFF	TGCGCCAGCAGTGAGGGGGGGGCCGGTGAAAAACTGTTTTTT
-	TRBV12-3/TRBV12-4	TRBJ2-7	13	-	CASSLLQGDEQYF	TGTGCCAGCAGCCTACTTCAAGGGGACGAGCAGTACTTC
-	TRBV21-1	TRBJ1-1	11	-	CASKRGRKAFF	TGTGCCAGCAAGAGGGGGCGCAAAGCTTTCTTT
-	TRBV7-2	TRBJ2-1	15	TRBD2	CASSLITSGGNEQFF	TGTGCCAGCAGCTTAATCACTAGCGGGGGTAATGAGCAGTTCTTC
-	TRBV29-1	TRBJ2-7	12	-	CSVTESSYEQYF	TGCAGCGTTACTGAGAGCTCCTACGAGCAGTACTTC
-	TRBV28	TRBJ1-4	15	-	CASSSADSENEKLFF	TGTGCCAGCAGTAGCGCGGACAGTGAGAATGAAAAACTGTTTTTT
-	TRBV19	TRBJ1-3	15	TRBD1	CASSPDRGSGNTIYF	TGTGCCAGTAGTCCCGACAGGGGCTCTGGAAACACCATATATTTT
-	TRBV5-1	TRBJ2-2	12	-	CASSSHHGELFF	TGCGCCAGCAGCTCCCATCACGGGGAGCTGTTTTTT
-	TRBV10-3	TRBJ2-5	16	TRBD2	CAISVGPSGQQETQYF	TGTGCCATCAGTGTGGGGCCTAGCGGCCAACAAGAGACCCAGTACTTC
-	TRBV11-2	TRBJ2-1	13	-	CASSLYRVNEQFF	TGTGCCAGCAGCCTTTACAGGGTCAATGAGCAGTTCTTC
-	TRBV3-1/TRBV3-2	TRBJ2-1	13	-	CASSRQVTGEQFF	TGTGCCAGCAGCCGCCAGGTTACTGGTGAGCAGTTCTTC
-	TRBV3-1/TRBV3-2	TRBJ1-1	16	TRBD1	CASSRGTGAMNTEAFF	TGTGCCAGCAGCCGCGGGACAGGGGCAATGAACACTGAAGCTTTCTTT